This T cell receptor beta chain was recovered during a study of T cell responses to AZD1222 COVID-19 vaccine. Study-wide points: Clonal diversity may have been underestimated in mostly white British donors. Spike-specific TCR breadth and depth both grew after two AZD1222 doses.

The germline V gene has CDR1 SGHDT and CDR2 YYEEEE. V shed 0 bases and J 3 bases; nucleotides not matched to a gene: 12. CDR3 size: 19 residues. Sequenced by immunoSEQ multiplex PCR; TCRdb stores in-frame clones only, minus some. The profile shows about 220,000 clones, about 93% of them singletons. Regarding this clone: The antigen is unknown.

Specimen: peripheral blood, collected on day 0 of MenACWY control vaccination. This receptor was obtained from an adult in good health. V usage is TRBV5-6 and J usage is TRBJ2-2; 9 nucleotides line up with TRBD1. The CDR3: CASSLEVPGQGQDTGELFF. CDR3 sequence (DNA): TGTGCCAGCAGCTTGGAAGTCCCGGGACAGGGTCAGGACACCGGGGAGCTGTTTTTT.